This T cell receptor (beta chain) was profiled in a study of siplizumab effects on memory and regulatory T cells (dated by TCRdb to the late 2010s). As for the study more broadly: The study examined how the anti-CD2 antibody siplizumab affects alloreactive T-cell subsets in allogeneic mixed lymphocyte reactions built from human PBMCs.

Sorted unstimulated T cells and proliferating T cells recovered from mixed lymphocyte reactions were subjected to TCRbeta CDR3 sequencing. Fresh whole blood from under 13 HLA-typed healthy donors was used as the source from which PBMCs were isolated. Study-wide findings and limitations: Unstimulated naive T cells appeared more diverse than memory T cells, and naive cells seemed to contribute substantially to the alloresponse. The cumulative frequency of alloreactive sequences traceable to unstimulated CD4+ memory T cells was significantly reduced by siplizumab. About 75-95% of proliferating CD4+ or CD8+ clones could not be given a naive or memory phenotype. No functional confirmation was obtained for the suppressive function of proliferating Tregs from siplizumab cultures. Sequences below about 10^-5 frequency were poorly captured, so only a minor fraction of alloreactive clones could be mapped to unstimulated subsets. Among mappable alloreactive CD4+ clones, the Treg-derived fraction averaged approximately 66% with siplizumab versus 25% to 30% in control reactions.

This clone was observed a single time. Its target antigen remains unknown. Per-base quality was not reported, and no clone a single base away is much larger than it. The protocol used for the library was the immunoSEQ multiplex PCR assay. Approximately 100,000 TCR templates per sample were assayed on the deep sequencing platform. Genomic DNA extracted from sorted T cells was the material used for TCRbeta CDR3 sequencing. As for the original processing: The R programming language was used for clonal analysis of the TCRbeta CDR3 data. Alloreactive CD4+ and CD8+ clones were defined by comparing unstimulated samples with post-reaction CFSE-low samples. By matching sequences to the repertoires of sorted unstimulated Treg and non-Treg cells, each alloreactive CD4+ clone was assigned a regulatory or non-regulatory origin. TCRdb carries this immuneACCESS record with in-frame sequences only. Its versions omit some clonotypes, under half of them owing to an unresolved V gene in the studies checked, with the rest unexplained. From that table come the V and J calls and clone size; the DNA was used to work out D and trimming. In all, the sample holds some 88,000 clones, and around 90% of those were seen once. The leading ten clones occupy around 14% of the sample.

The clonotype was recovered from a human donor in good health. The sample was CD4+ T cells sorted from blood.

The DNA sequence is as follows: TGTGCCAGCAGCCGACAGGGGGTCTACGAGCAGTACTTC. It is translated as CASSRQGVYEQYF. Recombination connected TRBV14 to TRBJ2-7; 9 bases in the junction line up with TRBD1. Trimming takes 4 bases off V and 3 bases off J; junction bases not matched to a gene: 1. Taken from the germline V gene, the CDR1 and CDR2 loops are SGHDN and FVKESK. The CDR3 has 13 amino acids, counting the end cysteine and phenylalanine. CDR3 DNA is the only sequence kept; it has 39 bases, read in frame from the first base.